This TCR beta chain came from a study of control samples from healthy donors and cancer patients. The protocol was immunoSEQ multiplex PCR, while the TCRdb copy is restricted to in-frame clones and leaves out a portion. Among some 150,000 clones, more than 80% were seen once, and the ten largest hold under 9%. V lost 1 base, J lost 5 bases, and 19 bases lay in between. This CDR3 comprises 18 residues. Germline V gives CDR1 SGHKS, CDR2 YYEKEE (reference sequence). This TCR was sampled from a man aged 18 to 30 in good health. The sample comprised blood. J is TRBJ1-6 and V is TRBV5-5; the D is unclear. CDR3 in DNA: TGTGCCAGCAGCTTGCGTCGTCGTGCTACTAGGGATAATTCACCCCTCCACTTT. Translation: CASSLRRRATRDNSPLHF.